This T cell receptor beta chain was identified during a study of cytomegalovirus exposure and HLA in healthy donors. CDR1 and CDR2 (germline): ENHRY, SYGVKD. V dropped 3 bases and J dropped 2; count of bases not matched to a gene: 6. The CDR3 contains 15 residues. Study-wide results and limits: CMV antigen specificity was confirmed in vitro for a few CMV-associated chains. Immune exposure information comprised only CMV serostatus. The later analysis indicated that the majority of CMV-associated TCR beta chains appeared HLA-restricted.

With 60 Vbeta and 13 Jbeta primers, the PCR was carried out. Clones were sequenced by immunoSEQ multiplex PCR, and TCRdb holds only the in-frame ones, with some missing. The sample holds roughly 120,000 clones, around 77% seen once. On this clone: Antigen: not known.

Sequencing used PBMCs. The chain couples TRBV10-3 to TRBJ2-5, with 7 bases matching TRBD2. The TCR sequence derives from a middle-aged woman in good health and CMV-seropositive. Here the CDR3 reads CAISDPARGQETQYF. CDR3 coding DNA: TGTGCCATCAGTGACCCTGCGCGGGGGCAAGAGACCCAGTACTTC.